What follows are 21 T cell receptor beta chains derived from one specimen sequenced in a study of identical twins. TCRdb re-called the 5' RACE reads through MiXCR, storing one row per CDR3 protein. Among a few hundred thousand distinct CDR3 sequences listed, more than 6.5% were seen once. These sequences were also reported in another study, on yellow fever vaccine responses in identical twins.

The specimen was memory (CD45RO+) T cells sorted from blood. Source of these receptors: a woman aged 18-29 years in good health.

This clonotype was counted at least ten times. The chain joins TRBV9 to TRBJ2-7, with D hard to call. The CDR3 spans 14 residues. V shed 3 bases and J shed 6 bases, with 16 bases lying between them. In germline, CDR1 is SGDLS, CDR2 YYNGEE. The CDR3 DNA reads as TGTGCCAGCAGCGCCCCGGGTGCTGCCGGCGAGCAGTACTTC. Its protein is CASSAPGAAGEQYF.

This chain connects TRBV20-1 to TRBJ2-1; 11 nucleotides line up with TRBD2. The CDR3 sequence is 15 residues long. The germline gives CDR1 DFQATT, CDR2 SNEGSKA (reference sequence). The V segment lost 3 bases and the J segment 9 bases; nucleotides outside the gene matches: 10. The CDR3 loop reads CSASIAGGPLSEQFF. The CDR3 DNA reads TGCAGTGCTAGTATAGCGGGAGGGCCGTTAAGTGAGCAGTTCTTC.

This clonotype was recorded many times. As DNA, the CDR3 is TGTGCCAGCAGTCCAGGCCGGGGGGAAGTATTCTACGAGCAGTACGTC. Translating it yields CASSPGRGEVFYEQYV. The V and J genes are TRBV6-1 and TRBJ2-7; 7 nucleotides agree with TRBD2. The CDR3 runs to 16 residues. V was pared by 5 bases and J by 3 bases, with 13 bases of the junction left unmatched. The germline V gene has CDR1 MNHNS and CDR2 SASEGT.

This clonotype was seen a handful of times. J is TRBJ1-1 and V is TRBV20-1; 8 bases match TRBD1. Germline trimming cut 7 bases from V and 1 base from J; bases unmatched to any gene: 5. This CDR3 is 13 amino acids long. Per the germline V gene, CDR1 is DFQATT and CDR2 is SNEGSKA (reference sequence). CDR3 DNA: TGCAGTGTTCGGACAGGGCAGAACACTGAAGCTTTCTTT. Translated: CSVRTGQNTEAFF.

This chain links TRBV2 with TRBJ2-2, with D perhaps TRBD2 (8 bases). The CDR3 runs to 17 residues. Trimming took 5 bases from V and 4 from J, leaving 20 bases between them. The germline CDR1 and CDR2 sequences are SNHLY and FYNNEI. In DNA, the CDR3 is TGTGCCAGCAGTCCCCGGGGGGGACAGCGATTCACCGGGGAGCTGTTTTTT. Translation: CASSPRGGQRFTGELFF.

This clonotype was seen ten or more times. V usage is TRBV28 and J usage is TRBJ1-5; D may be TRBD1 (6 bases). The CDR3 length is 15 residues. Per germline, CDR1 MDHEN and CDR2 SYDVKM. V shed 4 bases and J shed 3 bases, with 13 bases lying between them. CDR3 amino acids: CASSSRGATNQPQHF. Written as DNA, the CDR3 is TGTGCCAGCAGTTCCCGGGGGGCCACCAATCAGCCCCAGCATTTT.

This clonotype was counted between two and nine times. The chain employs TRBV7-8 and TRBJ2-7, with TRBD2 matching 8 bases. Germline trimming cut 6 bases from V and 4 bases from J; bases unmatched to any gene: 8. Germline CDR1 SGHVS, CDR2 FQNEAQ. The CDR3 length is 14 residues. The CDR3: CASSLISGNYEQYF. The CDR3 nucleotides read TGTGCCAGCAGTTTAATTAGCGGGAATTACGAGCAGTACTTC. Filled out from reference TRBV7-8 and TRBJ2-7, the complete variable domain reads GAGVSQSPRYKVAKRGQDVALRCDPISGHVSLFWYQQALGQGPEFLTYFQNEAQLDKSGLPSDRFFAERPEGSVSTLKIQRTQQEDSAVYLCASSLISGNYEQYFGPGTRLTVT.

This clonotype has only a few counts. This chain joins TRBV6-5 and TRBJ2-1, with D perhaps matching TRBD1 or TRBD2 (5 bases each). The CDR3 is 14 residues long. Deletions cut 2 bases from V and 4 bases from J, with 9 bases between. Per germline, CDR1 MNHEY and CDR2 SVGAGI. The CDR3 region is CASSYGGEYNEQFF. The CDR3 coding sequence is TGTGCCAGCAGTTACGGGGGAGAGTACAATGAGCAGTTCTTC.

There are a few counts of this clonotype. The chain employs TRBV7-9 and TRBJ2-5; D perhaps matches TRBD2 (7 bases). Germline-derived CDR1 and CDR2 are SEHNR and FQNEAQ (reference sequence). The CDR3 has 15 amino acids. V was pared by 4 bases and J by 5 bases, with 17 bases between. The CDR3: CASSYGGGPMETQYF. The CDR3 coding sequence is TGTGCCAGCAGCTATGGGGGGGGGCCGATGGAGACCCAGTACTTC.

V is TRBV27 and J is TRBJ2-1; D is possibly TRBD1 (6 bases). Trimming pared 5 bases from V and 7 bases from J, leaving 15 bases between. This CDR3 has 14 amino acids. Per germline, CDR1 MNHEY and CDR2 SMNVEV (reference sequence). CDR3 region: CASSAYRVGNEQFF. The CDR3 DNA is TGTGCCAGCAGTGCCTACAGGGTAGGGAATGAGCAGTTCTTC.

With respect to this clonotype: A much larger clone differs by one base, so this may be a read error. The genes are TRBV3-1 and TRBJ2-2; D might be TRBD2 (6 bases). The CDR3 is made up of 18 amino acids. The germline CDR1 and CDR2 sequences are LGHDT and YNNKEL (reference sequence). CDR3 bases: TGTACCAGCAGTTTGGGAAGAACTAGCAGTCTAAACACCGGGGAGCTGTTTTTT. Protein: CTSSLGRTSSLNTGELFF.

The chain recombines TRBV7-8 with TRBJ2-7, with 7 positions matching TRBD2. Germline V gene lookup returns CDR1 SGHVS and CDR2 FQNEAQ. This CDR3 spans 15 amino acids. The trim removed 4 bases at V and 2 bases at J, leaving 8 bases unmatched. Written as DNA, the CDR3 is TGTGCCAGCAGCTCCGCCGGGACTATTCCCTACGAGCAGTACTTC. Amino acid sequence: CASSSAGTIPYEQYF. Together with reference TRBV7-8 and TRBJ2-7, the CDR3 gives the full variable domain: GAGVSQSPRYKVAKRGQDVALRCDPISGHVSLFWYQQALGQGPEFLTYFQNEAQLDKSGLPSDRFFAERPEGSVSTLKIQRTQQEDSAVYLCASSSAGTIPYEQYFGPGTRLTVT.

The chain carries TRBV20-1 and TRBJ2-3; 7 bases align to TRBD1. The V gene end was trimmed by 6 bases and the J gene end by 4 bases; junction bases not matched to a gene: 7. Germline loops: CDR1 DFQATT, CDR2 SNEGSKA (reference sequence). The CDR3 runs 13 residues. The CDR3, as DNA: TGCAGTGCGTCATTAGGGGGCGCAGATACGCAGTATTTT. Protein sequence: CSASLGGADTQYF.

The rearrangement links TRBV7-8 to TRBJ2-7, with 8 bases matching TRBD1. Looked up from germline, CDR1 is SGHVS and CDR2 is FQNEAQ. The CDR3 covers 12 residues. J was trimmed by 7 bases and V by 5 bases; bases with no gene match: 4. CDR3 in DNA: TGTGCCAGCAGCGGACAGGGAAGAGAGCAGTACGTC. The encoded protein is CASSGQGREQYV.

This clonotype has a count of ten or more. The J gene is TRBJ2-2, the V gene TRBV6-5, with D hard to call. Germline loops: CDR1 MNHEY, CDR2 SVGAGI. CDR3 length: 12 amino acids. V shed 5 bases and J shed 5 bases, with 6 bases lying between them. CDR3 residues: CASSKQTGELFF. CDR3 sequence (DNA): TGTGCCAGCAGTAAACAGACCGGGGAGCTGTTTTTT.

This clonotype has ten or more counts. The chain joins TRBV14 to TRBJ2-1, with 7 bases identical to TRBD1. The V segment lost 4 bases and the J segment 0 bases; nucleotides outside the gene matches: 3. Germline V gives CDR1 SGHDN, CDR2 FVKESK. This CDR3 spans 15 amino acids. Written as DNA, the CDR3 is TGTGCCAGCAGCCTACAGGGGAGCTCCTACAATGAGCAGTTCTTC. Translating it yields CASSLQGSSYNEQFF. Combining the CDR3 with reference TRBV14 and TRBJ2-1 gives the whole variable domain EAGVTQFPSHSVIEKGQTVTLRCDPISGHDNLYWYRRVMGKEIKFLLHFVKESKQDESGMPNNRFLAERTGGTYSTLKVQPAELEDSGVYFCASSLQGSSYNEQFFGPGTRLTVL.

J is TRBJ1-3 and V is TRBV7-9; TRBD1 might be the D (6 bases). This CDR3 is 16 amino acids long. Germline assignment: CDR1 SEHNR and CDR2 FQNEAQ (reference sequence). V gave up 5 bases and J gave up 1 base, with 15 bases separating them. The CDR3 sequence: CASSHLDRMSGNTIYF. The CDR3 region has the DNA TGTGCCAGCAGCCACCTCGACAGGATGTCTGGAAACACCATATATTTT.

On this clonotype: Mismatch with germline at one junction end may stem from a read error. V gene TRBV20-1 combines with J gene TRBJ2-1; the D gene is possibly TRBD1 (6 bases). Germline V gene data show CDR1 as DFQATT and CDR2 as SNEGSKA (reference sequence). The CDR3 covers 17 residues. The CDR3 coding sequence is TGCTGTGCTAGAGGAGCCCCTCCGGGACACCCTTACAATGAGCAGTTCTTC. This codes for CCARGAPPGHPYNEQFF.

The chain uses TRBV12-5 and TRBJ2-4; D unresolved. With 2 bases removed from V and 0 bases from J, the gap between germline ends came to 14 bases. This CDR3 region has 17 residues. Per germline, CDR1 LGHNT and CDR2 FRNRAP. The CDR3 loop reads CASGLTTTELAKNIQYF. CDR3 DNA: TGTGCTAGTGGTTTGACAACGACGGAGCTAGCCAAAAACATTCAGTACTTC.

This clonotype was picked up a small number of times. The chain has TRBV27 and TRBJ1-2, with 7 bases matching TRBD1. The junction had 10 bases not matched to a gene; V was cut back by 3 bases and J by 6 bases. CDR3 length equals 15 residues. The germline CDR1 and CDR2 sequences are MNHEY and SMNVEV (reference sequence). The CDR3 DNA follows: TGTGCCAGCAGTTTTTCGGGCAGGGGGGAACATGGCTACACCTTC. This encodes CASSFSGRGEHGYTF.

This clonotype was seen many times. The rearrangement joins TRBV6-2 or TRBV6-3 to TRBJ2-1, with D perhaps matching TRBD2 (5 bases). V was shortened by 10 bases and J by 0 bases, with 22 bases between the two germline ends. Germline V CDR1 and CDR2: MNHEY, SVGEGT. The length of the CDR3 is 17 residues. DNA of the CDR3: TGTGCCACATATAGCGTGAGGCCCCCTAGCTCCTACAATGAGCAGTTCTTC. Translated, it gives CATYSVRPPSSYNEQFF.